This T cell receptor (beta chain) was captured in a study of beta chain features in type 1 diabetes. V was trimmed by 3 bases and J by 8 bases, leaving 16 bases between them. CDR1 is MGHDK and CDR2 is SYGVNS in the germline V gene. CDR3 length equals 14 residues. Every bit of the isolated RNA underwent reverse transcription, so sequencing read expressed TCRB transcripts. This table comes from immunoSEQ multiplex PCR, and its TCRdb copy is limited to in-frame clones, with some not included. The table includes some 410,000 clones, approximately 15% detected once. The chain uses TRBV25-1 and TRBJ1-2; perhaps TRBD1 as D (5 bases). Sequenced sample: naive CD4+ T cells from blood. The sequence came from a man aged 25-45 years in good health. CDR3 sequence reads: CASSDSGAYRGYTF. The CDR3 nucleotides read TGTGCCAGCAGTGATTCTGGGGCTTATAGAGGCTACACCTTC.